This T cell receptor (beta chain) was sequenced for a study of beta chain features in type 1 diabetes. Findings and caveats of the study: People with Type 1 diabetes carried modestly yet significantly shorter TCRB CDR3s in all four CD4+ subsets. The question left open here concerned HLA type influencing TCRB rearrangement. Diminished insertions and augmented deletions at VDJ junctions characterized type 1 diabetes patients.

A remark on this clone: Its specificity is unknown.

V was trimmed by 4 bases and J by 2 bases, leaving 13 bases between them. The CDR3 extends over 14 amino acids. Germline V lookup: CDR1 SGDLS, CDR2 YYNGEE. The whole isolated RNA underwent reverse transcription, so sequencing captured expressed TCRB transcripts. Method: immunoSEQ multiplex PCR; TCRdb's copy keeps in-frame clones and lacks some. The table includes 600,000 to 700,000 clones, 13% detected once. The sample was naive CD4+ T cells from blood. The chain carries TRBV9 and TRBJ2-7, with a tentative D call TRBD2 (6 bases). This receptor was identified in a man aged 18 to 29 with type 1 diabetes. This chain's CDR3 is CASSPGGRPYEQYF. The DNA for the CDR3 is TGTGCCAGCAGCCCTGGGGGGAGGCCCTACGAGCAGTACTTC.